This T cell receptor beta chain was obtained from a study of regulatory T cells in long-lasting Graves disease. Study overall: Freshly diagnosed Graves' patients had used antithyroid drugs for under 3 months.

Construction of TCR beta libraries relied on iRepertoire HTBI primers and on Arm-PCR targeting CDR3 regions. One entry per CDR3 protein results from TCRdb running MiXCR on the multiplex PCR reads. Here the sample spans fewer than 450,000 distinct CDR3 sequences, about 15% being singletons. This clonotype showed up just once. The V segment lost 5 bases and the J segment 8 bases; nucleotides outside the gene matches: 10. From germline, CDR1 is SGHTA and CDR2 FQGNSA. The CDR3 is 16 amino acids. Time point noted: newly diagnosed GD, antithyroid drugs for less than 3 months. The TCR library was made from RNA that had been extracted from PBMCs in TRIzol. This sample also appeared in a second study, on T cells in Graves' hyperthyroidism and ophthalmopathy. From that study: Carried out on the TCR CDR3, a first-round RT-PCR used the HTBI primer set.

The origin of this receptor is a woman in her thirties or forties with Graves disease. V is TRBV7-2 and J is TRBJ2-1, with TRBD2 matching 12 bases. This material consisted of peripheral blood mononuclear cells (PBMCs), taken at new diagnosis, from a patient treated with antithyroid drugs. CDR3 loop: CASSAPGLAGPHEQFF. In DNA form, the CDR3 reads TGTGCCAGCAGCGCACCGGGACTAGCGGGCCCCCATGAGCAGTTCTTC.